This T cell receptor (beta chain) is drawn from a study of T cell responses to AZD1222 COVID-19 vaccine. Study overall: Both about-4-week and about-12-week second-dose recipients were combined. Whole-study results and caveats: Repertoire sampling was restricted to post-peak T cell response timepoints.

The ends were cut back, 1 base at V and 5 bases at J, with 14 bases in the middle. CDR1 is MDHEN, CDR2 SYDVKM, per germline. This CDR3 has 16 amino acids. Turning to this clone: The target antigen is unknown.

Libraries were prepared by immunoSEQ multiplex PCR; TCRdb keeps only in-frame clonotypes and omits some of them. The table has some 200,000 clones, 92% seen once; the top ten hold roughly 10%. The receptor was derived from an adult in good health. The rearrangement uses TRBV28 and TRBJ1-4; D ambiguous. The material was peripheral blood, obtained on day 0 of AZD1222 vaccination. For the CDR3, the DNA is TGTGCCAGCAGTTTATTCGGCGGCTCACTGAATGAAAAACTGTTTTTT. This sequence encodes CASSLFGGSLNEKLFF.